Below, 2 T cell receptor beta chains from the same sample are listed, as sequenced in a study of blood T cell repertoires in COVID-19. Clones were sequenced by immunoSEQ multiplex PCR, and TCRdb holds only the in-frame ones, with some missing. The data show around 220,000 clones, with more than 80% seen just once and roughly 7.8% held by the top ten. The sample consisted of peripheral blood. These receptor sequences come from a woman of 80 years or more with COVID-19, enrolled during active disease.

The chain links TRBV7-9 to TRBJ2-5; 9 nucleotides agree with TRBD1. Germline CDR1 is SEHNR and CDR2 is FQNEAQ (reference sequence). The V segment lost 1 base and the J segment 5 bases; nucleotides outside the gene matches: 5. The CDR3 length is 15 residues. DNA of the CDR3: TGTGCCAGCAGCTTAGATTGGACAGGGGCGGAGACCCAGTACTTC. This sequence encodes CASSLDWTGAETQYF.

The chain joins TRBV4-1 to TRBJ2-7; 9 bases fit TRBD1. The CDR3 has 19 residues. The germline V gene encodes CDR1 MGHRA and CDR2 YSYEKL. Germline trimming cut 0 bases from V and 0 bases from J; bases unmatched to any gene: 12. The CDR3, as DNA: TGCGCCAGCAGCCAAGATCCCCGGACAGGGGCCATGTCCTCCTACGAGCAGTACTTC. Translating gives CASSQDPRTGAMSSYEQYF.